This TCR beta chain emerged from a study of cytomegalovirus exposure and HLA in healthy donors. The overall study: In an early release, HLA-typed donors contributed 75 million to 85 million unique TCR sequences.

Use of 60 Vbeta and 13 Jbeta primers characterized the PCR. Per the authors' pipeline: Counted up in a later analysis, unique TCR beta chains came to some 75 million, with around 11 million shared. The repertoire was sequenced with immunoSEQ multiplex PCR; TCRdb's copy has only in-frame clones and lacks some. The V and J calls and the clone size are those of that table, but D and trimming were determined from the DNA. The data contain approximately 100,000 clones, about 85% of them singletons. As to this clone: Its antigen is unidentified.

Study-level results: Researchers reported from a later analysis that most CMV-associated TCR beta chains appeared HLA-restricted.

Sequencing was done on a sample of PBMCs. The sequence was obtained from a man aged 25 to 45 in good health and CMV-seronegative.

CDR3 sequence (DNA): TGCGCCAGCACCTTTTTGGACTGGGAAGAGGTCTACAATGAGCAGTTCTTC. Translated, it gives CASTFLDWEEVYNEQFF. This chain links TRBV5-1 with TRBJ2-1; tentatively, D is TRBD2 (5 bases). Trimming pared 6 bases from V and 3 bases from J, leaving 22 bases between. The CDR3 extends over 17 amino acids. CDR1 and CDR2 from the germline V gene are SGHRS and YFSETQ.